Listed below are T cell receptor beta chains from one sample, sequenced in a study of control samples from healthy donors and cancer patients. The repertoire was sequenced with immunoSEQ multiplex PCR; TCRdb's copy has only in-frame clones and lacks some. This sample contains roughly 190,000 clones. The sample taken for sequencing was blood. Every receptor here comes from a young woman in good health. CDR3s include the opening cysteine and the closing phenylalanine or tryptophan. A D gene is named only where the DNA matches it firmly.

D gene: -
J gene: TRBJ1-3
V gene: TRBV7-9
CDR3 protein: CASSHSSGNTIYF
CDR3 DNA: TGTGCCAGCAGTCATTCCTCTGGAAACACCATATATTTT

D gene: TRBD2
J gene: TRBJ2-3
V gene: TRBV18
CDR3 protein: CASSPRTSVTDTQYF
CDR3 DNA: TGTGCCAGCTCACCTCGGACTAGCGTAACAGATACGCAGTATTTT

D gene: TRBD1
J gene: TRBJ2-3
V gene: TRBV28
CDR3 protein: CASSSGQGTDTQYF
CDR3 DNA: TGTGCCAGCAGTTCGGGACAGGGTACAGATACGCAGTATTTT

D gene: TRBD1
J gene: TRBJ1-3
V gene: TRBV5-5
CDR3 protein: CASSKQQGAYGNTIYF
CDR3 DNA: TGTGCCAGCAGCAAACAACAGGGGGCTTATGGAAACACCATATATTTT

D gene: -
J gene: TRBJ2-5
V gene: TRBV11-3
CDR3 protein: CASSLSGLETQYF
CDR3 DNA: TGTGCCAGCAGCTTATCAGGGTTAGAGACCCAGTACTTC

D gene: -
J gene: TRBJ1-1
V gene: TRBV25-1
CDR3 protein: CAYTSGTEAFF
CDR3 DNA: TGTGCCTATACGTCGGGCACTGAAGCTTTCTTT

D gene: -
J gene: TRBJ1-2
V gene: TRBV27
CDR3 protein: CASSLMGQGGYTF
CDR3 DNA: TGTGCCAGCAGTTTAATGGGGCAGGGCGGCTACACCTTC

D gene: TRBD1
J gene: TRBJ1-5
V gene: TRBV28
CDR3 protein: CASTGRDRGKKVNQPQHF
CDR3 DNA: TGTGCCAGCACCGGGCGGGACAGGGGGAAGAAGGTCAATCAGCCCCAGCATTTT

D gene: -
J gene: TRBJ1-5
V gene: TRBV11-2
CDR3 protein: CASSLDWDQPQHF
CDR3 DNA: TGTGCCAGCAGCTTAGATTGGGATCAGCCCCAGCATTTT

D gene: -
J gene: TRBJ2-1
V gene: TRBV7-6
CDR3 protein: CASSPNIGVEQFF
CDR3 DNA: TGTGCCAGCAGCCCGAATATTGGGGTTGAGCAGTTCTTC

D gene: TRBD2
J gene: TRBJ2-3
V gene: TRBV5-4
CDR3 protein: CASSLRLAGFTDTQYF
CDR3 DNA: TGTGCCAGCAGCTTGCGACTAGCGGGGTTCACAGATACGCAGTATTTT

D gene: -
J gene: TRBJ2-5
V gene: TRBV15
CDR3 protein: CATSRWQIQETQYF
CDR3 DNA: TGTGCCACCAGCAGATGGCAGATCCAAGAGACCCAGTACTTC

D gene: -
J gene: TRBJ2-5
V gene: TRBV7-7
CDR3 protein: CASSHGGRGETQYF
CDR3 DNA: TGTGCTAGCAGCCACGGGGGGCGGGGAGAGACCCAGTACTTC

D gene: -
J gene: TRBJ2-7
V gene: TRBV9
CDR3 protein: CASSPRGRGSSYEQYF
CDR3 DNA: TGTGCCAGCAGCCCCCGGGGGCGGGGGAGCTCCTACGAGCAGTACTTC

D gene: -
J gene: TRBJ1-2
V gene: TRBV2
CDR3 protein: CASSASENNGYTF
CDR3 DNA: TGTGCCAGCAGTGCGTCCGAGAATAATGGCTACACCTTC

D gene: TRBD1
J gene: TRBJ1-1
V gene: TRBV6-1
CDR3 protein: CASSEYHRGQAFF
CDR3 DNA: TGTGCCAGCAGTGAATATCACAGGGGGCAAGCTTTCTTT

D gene: TRBD1
J gene: TRBJ2-7
V gene: TRBV6-2/TRBV6-3
CDR3 protein: CASSLDRGRYEQYF
CDR3 DNA: TGTGCCAGCAGTCTGGACAGGGGGCGCTACGAGCAGTACTTC

D gene: -
J gene: TRBJ1-3
V gene: TRBV4-2
CDR3 protein: CASSQDARVVNF
CDR3 DNA: TGTGCCAGCAGCCAAGACGCTCGAGTCGTCAATTTT

D gene: -
J gene: TRBJ1-1
V gene: TRBV27
CDR3 protein: CASRPVDMNTEAFF
CDR3 DNA: TGTGCCAGCCGCCCCGTTGACATGAACACTGAAGCTTTCTTT

D gene: -
J gene: TRBJ1-5
V gene: TRBV28
CDR3 protein: CASSLSASRRLRQPQHF
CDR3 DNA: TGTGCCAGCAGTCTCAGCGCCTCCCGGCGATTACGTCAGCCCCAGCATTTT

D gene: -
J gene: TRBJ2-5
V gene: TRBV28
CDR3 protein: CASSLGSFAGETQYF
CDR3 DNA: TGTGCCAGCAGTTTAGGTTCTTTTGCCGGGGAGACCCAGTACTTC

D gene: -
J gene: TRBJ1-1
V gene: TRBV4-1
CDR3 protein: CASSQQSRNTEAFF
CDR3 DNA: TGCGCCAGCAGCCAACAGTCCCGGAACACTGAAGCTTTCTTT

D gene: TRBD2
J gene: TRBJ2-2
V gene: TRBV6-4
CDR3 protein: CASSGGTNTGELFF
CDR3 DNA: TGTGCCAGCAGCGGGGGGACGAACACCGGGGAGCTGTTTTTT

D gene: -
J gene: TRBJ2-3
V gene: TRBV10-3
CDR3 protein: CAISTVTDTQYF
CDR3 DNA: TGTGCCATTTCGACTGTCACAGATACGCAGTATTTT

D gene: -
J gene: TRBJ1-2
V gene: TRBV2
CDR3 protein: CANREANYGYTF
CDR3 DNA: TGTGCCAACAGGGAAGCTAACTATGGCTACACCTTC

D gene: -
J gene: TRBJ1-5
V gene: TRBV28
CDR3 protein: CAIDLGPNQPQHF
CDR3 DNA: TGTGCCATCGATTTGGGGCCAAATCAGCCCCAGCATTTT

D gene: TRBD2
J gene: TRBJ2-1
V gene: TRBV7-2
CDR3 protein: CASSLSAGGSGEQFF
CDR3 DNA: TGTGCCAGCAGCCTCTCAGCGGGGGGGTCGGGTGAGCAGTTCTTC

D gene: TRBD1
J gene: TRBJ1-6
V gene: TRBV6-5
CDR3 protein: CASSYQGDNNSPLHF
CDR3 DNA: TGTGCCAGCAGTTACCAGGGGGACAATAATTCACCCCTCCACTTT

D gene: -
J gene: TRBJ1-2
V gene: TRBV2
CDR3 protein: CASSEKAVLYGYTF
CDR3 DNA: TGTGCCAGCAGTGAAAAAGCAGTCCTCTATGGCTACACCTTC